Listed here are 10 T cell receptor beta chains from one sample, sequenced in a study of identifying expanded T cells in peripheral blood. TCRdb keeps only in-frame clones here, not all; method: immunoSEQ multiplex PCR. Of some 78,000 clones detected, just under 85% appear once; the ten largest clones hold approximately 18%. Sequenced sample: blood. These receptors originate from a person aged 18 to 75 in good health.

This chain uses TRBV5-1 with TRBJ2-3, with D hard to call. There are 14 residues in the CDR3. V lost 5 bases to trimming and J lost 2 bases, with 12 bases between them. Germline loops: CDR1 SGHRS, CDR2 YFSETQ. Written as DNA, the CDR3 is TGCGCCAGCAGGGCGTCCGACACCACAGATACGCAGTATTTT. It translates to CASRASDTTDTQYF.

The chain links TRBV5-4 to TRBJ2-4; possibly TRBD1 or TRBD2 for D (6 bases each). Trimming removed 4 bases from V and 0 bases from J, with 14 bases in between. The CDR3 loop spans 16 amino acids. Germline CDR1 reads SGHNT; CDR2 reads YYREEE (reference sequence). The CDR3 nucleotides are TGTGCCAGCAGCCGGAGGGGGTCCCTAGCCAAAAACATTCAGTACTTC. Its protein is CASSRRGSLAKNIQYF. The full variable domain, rest sourced from reference TRBV5-4 and TRBJ2-4, is ETGVTQSPTHLIKTRGQQVTLRCSSQSGHNTVSWYQQALGQGPQFIFQYYREEENGRGNFPPRFSGLQFPNYSSELNVNALELDDSALYLCASSRRGSLAKNIQYFGAGTRLSVL.

V is TRBV15 and J is TRBJ2-5, with 7 positions matching TRBD1. Per the germline V gene, CDR1 is LNHNV and CDR2 is YYDKDF (reference sequence). The CDR3 has 15 amino acids. The trim removed 0 bases at V and 5 bases at J, leaving 6 bases unmatched. CDR3 protein: CATSRDQGVRETQYF. In nucleotides, the CDR3 is TGTGCCACCAGCAGAGATCAGGGGGTCCGGGAGACCCAGTACTTC.

V and J are TRBV6-6 and TRBJ2-5, with D perhaps TRBD1 (5 bases). The J call may be incorrect, as the DNA end agrees better with TRBJ2-7. The CDR3 runs to 13 residues. Germline values: CDR1 MNHNY, CDR2 SVGAGI (reference sequence). The CDR3 DNA sequence: TGTGCCAGCAGTCCCTACTCAGGGTACGAGCAGTACTTC. It encodes CASSPYSGYEQYF.

Worth noting for this clone: Other nucleotide sequences from this sample produce the same CDR3. The chain recombines TRBV4-1 with TRBJ2-1; D unresolved. This CDR3 is built from 13 residues. The germline gives CDR1 MGHRA, CDR2 YSYEKL. Trimming stripped 2 bases from V and 10 bases from J, with 12 bases between. The DNA of the CDR3 is TGCGCCAGCAGCCAACCGTCTGAGCAAGAGCAGTTCTTC. This sequence encodes CASSQPSEQEQFF.

The J gene is TRBJ2-1, the V gene TRBV7-2; 8 bases are shared with TRBD1. Germline V gene data show CDR1 as SGHTA and CDR2 as FQGNSA. This CDR3 has 15 residues. Trimming at V came to 5 bases and at J to 5 bases, leaving 8 bases not matched to a gene. The CDR3 sequence is CASSPWTGKNNEQFF. For the CDR3, the DNA is TGTGCCAGCAGCCCCTGGACAGGGAAGAACAATGAGCAGTTCTTC.

V and J are TRBV11-3 and TRBJ2-7; TRBD1 might be the D (5 bases). V shed 0 bases and J shed 6 bases, with 9 bases lying between them. Germline lookup yields CDR1 SGHNT and CDR2 YENEEA. The CDR3 is 13 residues long. The DNA for the CDR3 is TGTGCCAGCAGCTTAGATAGGGGTGGCGAGCAGTACTTC. Translation gives CASSLDRGGEQYF.

The chain recombines TRBV28 with TRBJ1-1; D gene uncertain. V lost 3 bases, J lost 4 bases, and 9 bases lay in between. Germline loops: CDR1 MDHEN, CDR2 SYDVKM. This CDR3 spans 13 amino acids. The CDR3 is CASSLSWGTEAFF. The DNA for the CDR3 is TGTGCCAGCAGTTTGAGCTGGGGCACTGAAGCTTTCTTT.

The chain employs TRBV19 and TRBJ2-7; TRBD2 agrees at 8 bases. The germline V gene encodes CDR1 LNHDA and CDR2 SQIVND (reference sequence). The CDR3 consists of 14 residues. V dropped 4 bases and J dropped 1; count of bases not matched to a gene: 3. Here the CDR3 DNA reads TGTGCCAGTAGTAAACTAGCGGAATCCTACGAGCAGTACTTC. It specifies CASSKLAESYEQYF.

CDR3 in amino acids: CASSARDSSYEQYF. CDR3 bases: TGTGCCAGCAGCGCCCGGGACAGTTCCTACGAGCAGTACTTC. The chain recombines TRBV7-2 with TRBJ2-7; 7 bases agree with TRBD1. The CDR3 is 14 amino acids. The V segment lost 5 bases and the J segment 1 base; nucleotides outside the gene matches: 5. Germline V gives CDR1 SGHTA, CDR2 FQGNSA.